This T cell receptor (beta chain) was documented in a study of tumor-infiltrating lymphocytes in primary liver carcinoma. From germline, CDR1 is MNHNS and CDR2 SASEGT. The CDR3 length is 13 residues. Investigators took RNA and DNA out together from roughly 20-30 mg of unsorted bulk tissue. Those patients suffered from chronic HBV infection and were treatment-naive. Reverse transcription of approximately 500 ng total RNA with a constant-region primer produced TCR beta cDNA. Researchers made the TCR beta libraries by running three nested multiplex PCR rounds with slightly modified ARM-PCR. The first two PCR rounds used TRBV1-TRBV30 primers with a Cbeta primer, about 9 cycles each. TCRdb processed the multiplex PCR reads anew with MiXCR; each CDR3 protein has one entry. The sample lists about 190,000 distinct CDR3 sequences, approximately 86% seen once, with 15% to 20% in the top ten. Study conclusions and caveats: Compared with tumor region pairs, tumor-adjacent and tumor-blood pairs overlapped less.

Details on this clonotype: Antigen unknown. One end of the junction fails to match germline, which may point to a read error.

Sequencing was carried out using tumor tissue from primary liver carcinoma. The origin of this receptor is a man aged 35 to 55 with primary liver carcinoma and hepatitis B virus infection. V is TRBV6-1 and J is TRBJ1-5; D possibly corresponds to TRBD1 (5 bases). The CDR3 sequence: CASSLSGTQSQHF. CDR3 in DNA: TGTGCCAGCAGTTTGAGTGGGACTCAGTCCCAGCATTTT.